What follows describes a single TCR beta chain. Its cognate antigen is unknown. The data are from a study of T cell repertoires in cytomegalovirus infection. Looking at the study overall: Well-studied HLA-B-restricted epitopes and recently identified HLA-C-restricted epitopes of CMV were both used in the study. Signatures in public TCR beta sequences pointed to both CMV infection and matching HLA type.

The germline gives CDR1 MGHRA, CDR2 YSYEKL. V trimming: 1 base; J trimming: 1 base; junction bases outside the gene matches: 2. The CDR3 has 15 residues. Whole-study findings and limits: HLA-C-restricted TCR beta clonotypes specific for CMV led the ex vivo response.

TCRdb processed the reads anew with MiXCR; each CDR3 protein has one entry. The table includes about a million distinct CDR3 sequences, approximately 31% detected once. The receptor was isolated from a human donor in good health (CMV status not recorded). Some clones in this sample may be carry-over from other donors' samples. V is TRBV4-1 and J is TRBJ1-1; 8 bases are shared with TRBD1. The source was cultured CD8+ T cells from PBMCs, collected from culture after CMV antigen stimulation. The CDR3 loop reads CASSQVGTGNTEAFF. CDR3 coding DNA: TGCGCCAGCAGCCAAGTCGGGACAGGGAACACTGAAGCTTTCTTT.